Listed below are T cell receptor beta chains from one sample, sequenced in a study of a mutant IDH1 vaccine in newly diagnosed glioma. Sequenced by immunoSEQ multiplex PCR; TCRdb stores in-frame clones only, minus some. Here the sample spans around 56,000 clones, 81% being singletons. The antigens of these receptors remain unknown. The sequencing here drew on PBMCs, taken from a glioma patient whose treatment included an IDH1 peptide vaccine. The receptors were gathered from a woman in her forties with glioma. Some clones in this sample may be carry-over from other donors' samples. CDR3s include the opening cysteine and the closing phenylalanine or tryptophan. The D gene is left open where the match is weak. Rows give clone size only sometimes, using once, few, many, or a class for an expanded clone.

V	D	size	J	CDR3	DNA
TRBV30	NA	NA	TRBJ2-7	CAWSVMTGVEQYF	TGTGCCTGGAGTGTAATGACGGGGGTCGAGCAGTACTTC
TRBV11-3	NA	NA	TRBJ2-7	CASSLSRTTTGEQYF	TGTGCCAGCAGCTTATCTCGGACAACCACCGGCGAGCAGTACTTC
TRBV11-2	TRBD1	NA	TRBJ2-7	CASSMGTGQTYEQYF	TGTGCCAGCAGCATGGGGACAGGGCAAACCTACGAGCAGTACTTC
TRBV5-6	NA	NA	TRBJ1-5	CASSASDTLNQPQHF	TGTGCCAGCAGCGCTTCGGACACTCTTAATCAGCCCCAGCATTTT
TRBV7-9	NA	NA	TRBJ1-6	CASRHDRDNSPLHF	TGTGCCAGCAGACACGACAGAGATAATTCACCCCTCCACTTT
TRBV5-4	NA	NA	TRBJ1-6	CASSPDSYSPLHF	TGTGCCAGCAGCCCGGACAGCTATTCACCCCTCCACTTT
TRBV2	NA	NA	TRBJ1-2	CASSEFGRASGYTF	TGTGCCAGCAGTGAATTCGGCAGGGCTAGTGGCTACACCTTC
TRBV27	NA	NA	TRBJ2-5	CASSRKVGETQYF	TGTGCCAGCAGTCGGAAGGTTGGGGAGACCCAGTACTTC
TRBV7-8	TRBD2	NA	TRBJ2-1	CASSSGLNSGGAQQFF	TGTGCCAGCAGCTCGGGGCTGAATAGCGGGGGGGCTCAGCAGTTCTTC
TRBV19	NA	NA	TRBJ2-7	CASSPDVGGTYEQYF	TGTGCCAGTAGCCCGGATGTCGGGGGAACCTACGAGCAGTACTTC
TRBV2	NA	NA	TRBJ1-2	CASIGGRGQSYGYTF	TGTGCCAGCATTGGAGGCAGGGGCCAAAGCTATGGCTACACCTTC
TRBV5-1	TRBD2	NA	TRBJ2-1	CASSWKAGTSAYNEQFF	TGCGCCAGCAGCTGGAAAGCCGGGACTAGCGCTTACAATGAGCAGTTCTTC
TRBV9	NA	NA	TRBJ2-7	CASSVGNNYEQYF	TGTGCCAGCAGCGTAGGCAACAACTACGAGCAGTACTTC
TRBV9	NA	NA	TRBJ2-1	CASSPGLHEQFF	TGTGCCAGCAGCCCGGGACTCCATGAGCAGTTCTTC
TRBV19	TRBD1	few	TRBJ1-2	CASSRTGTGGYTF	TGTGCCAGTAGCCGGACAGGGACTGGAGGCTACACCTTC
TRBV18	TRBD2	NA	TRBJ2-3	CASSPGLAGATDTQYF	TGTGCCAGCTCGCCGGGACTAGCGGGGGCCACAGATACGCAGTATTTT
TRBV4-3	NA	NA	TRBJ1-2	CASSQDPGHLYGYTF	TGCGCCAGCAGCCAAGATCCGGGACACCTCTATGGCTACACCTTC
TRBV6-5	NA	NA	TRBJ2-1	CASRPTGGHNEQFF	TGTGCCAGCAGGCCTACTGGCGGCCACAATGAGCAGTTCTTC
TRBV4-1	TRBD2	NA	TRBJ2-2	CASSQERGAANTGELFF	TGCGCCAGCAGCCAAGAGCGGGGGGCAGCGAACACCGGGGAGCTGTTTTTT
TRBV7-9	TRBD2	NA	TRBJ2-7	CASTEGGRGEQYF	TGTGCCAGCACCGAGGGCGGGAGGGGCGAGCAGTACTTC
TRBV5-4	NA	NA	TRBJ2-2	CASSLIGPSRELFF	TGTGCCAGCAGCTTAATAGGACCAAGCAGGGAGCTGTTTTTT
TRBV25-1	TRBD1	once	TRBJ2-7	CASSGTGTYYEQYF	TGTGCCAGCAGTGGGACAGGGACCTACTACGAGCAGTACTTC
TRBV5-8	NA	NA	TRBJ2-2	CASNPRGNTGELFF	TGTGCCAGCAACCCTAGGGGGAACACCGGGGAGCTGTTTTTT
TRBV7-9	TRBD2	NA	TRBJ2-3	CASSPKRGGTDTQYF	TGTGCCAGCAGCCCTAAGCGGGGGGGCACAGATACGCAGTATTTT
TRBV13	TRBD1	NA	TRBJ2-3	CASSETTGLDTQYF	TGTGCCAGCAGCGAGACGACAGGGCTAGATACGCAGTATTTT
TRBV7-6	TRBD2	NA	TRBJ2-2	CASSSGLADTGELFF	TGTGCCAGCAGCTCGGGACTAGCGGACACCGGGGAGCTGTTTTTT
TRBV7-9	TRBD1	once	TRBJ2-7	CASSPDRDEQYF	TGTGCCAGCAGCCCCGACAGGGACGAGCAGTACTTC
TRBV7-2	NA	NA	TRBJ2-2	CASSLAGGTGELFF	TGTGCCAGCAGCTTAGCGGGTGGGACCGGGGAGCTGTTTTTT
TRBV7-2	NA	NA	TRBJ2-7	CASSLVRGLSYEQYF	TGTGCCAGCAGCTTAGTAAGGGGACTCTCCTACGAGCAGTACTTC
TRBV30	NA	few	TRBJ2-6	CAWRGQGGGANVLTF	TGTGCCTGGAGAGGTCAGGGGGGCGGGGCCAACGTCCTGACTTTC
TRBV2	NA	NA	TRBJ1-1	CASSAWVGTGAFF	TGTGCCAGCAGTGCCTGGGTGGGGACGGGAGCTTTCTTT
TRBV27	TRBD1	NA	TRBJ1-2	CASSPTYRGRAYGYTF	TGTGCCAGCAGCCCTACATACAGGGGGCGCGCCTATGGCTACACCTTC
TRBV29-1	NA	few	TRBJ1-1	CSEWKGGGTEAFF	TGCAGCGAGTGGAAGGGAGGTGGCACTGAAGCTTTCTTT
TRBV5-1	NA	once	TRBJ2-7	CASSTTRDPPYEQYF	TGCGCCAGCAGCACGACCCGGGACCCGCCCTACGAGCAGTACTTC
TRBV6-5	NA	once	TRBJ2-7	CASSYGQYYEQYF	TGTGCCAGCAGTTACGGACAGTACTACGAGCAGTACTTC
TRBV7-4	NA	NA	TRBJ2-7	CASRHGPHGPYEQYF	TGTGCCAGCAGGCACGGACCGCATGGGCCCTACGAGCAGTACTTC
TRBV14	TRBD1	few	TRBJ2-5	CASTSGTGRQETQYF	TGTGCCAGCACCTCCGGGACAGGCCGCCAAGAGACCCAGTACTTC
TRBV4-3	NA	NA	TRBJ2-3	CASSQGHPLDTQYF	TGCGCCAGCAGCCAAGGTCACCCCCTGGATACGCAGTATTTT
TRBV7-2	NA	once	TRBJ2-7	CASSLGYSYEQYF	TGTGCCAGCAGCTTAGGGTATTCCTACGAGCAGTACTTC
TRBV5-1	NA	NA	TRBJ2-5	CASSLALEPRETQYF	TGCGCCAGCAGCTTGGCCCTTGAACCCCGGGAGACCCAGTACTTC
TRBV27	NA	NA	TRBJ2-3	CASSFTPQHTDTQYF	TGTGCCAGCAGTTTTACCCCACAACACACAGATACGCAGTATTTT
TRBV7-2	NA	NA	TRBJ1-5	CASSLGTGSGAQHF	TGTGCCAGCAGCTTGGGCACTGGCTCAGGGGCCCAGCATTTT
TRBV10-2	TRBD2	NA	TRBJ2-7	CASSVGLAYEQYF	TGCGCCAGCAGTGTCGGACTAGCCTACGAGCAGTACTTC
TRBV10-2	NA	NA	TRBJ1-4	CASSGGFTEKLFF	TGCGCCAGCAGTGGAGGTTTTACTGAAAAACTGTTTTTT
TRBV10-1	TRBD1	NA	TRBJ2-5	CASSDLGGQGQETQYF	TGCGCCAGCAGTGACCTCGGGGGACAGGGGCAAGAGACCCAGTACTTC